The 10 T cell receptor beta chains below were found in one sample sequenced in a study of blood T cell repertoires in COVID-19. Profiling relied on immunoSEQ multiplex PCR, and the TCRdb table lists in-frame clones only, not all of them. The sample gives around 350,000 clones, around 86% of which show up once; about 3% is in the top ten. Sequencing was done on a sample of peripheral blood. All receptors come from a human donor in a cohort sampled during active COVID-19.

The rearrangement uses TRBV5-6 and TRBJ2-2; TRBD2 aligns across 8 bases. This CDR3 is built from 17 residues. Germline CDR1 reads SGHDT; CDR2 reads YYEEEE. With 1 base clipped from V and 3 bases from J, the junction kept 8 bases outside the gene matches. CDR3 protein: CASSLFSGTRYTGELFF. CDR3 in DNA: TGTGCCAGCAGCTTGTTTAGCGGGACCCGATACACCGGGGAGCTGTTTTTT. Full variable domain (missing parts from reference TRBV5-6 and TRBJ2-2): DAGVTQSPTHLIKTRGQQVTLRCSPKSGHDTVSWYQQALGQGPQFIFQYYEEEERQRGNFPDRFSGHQFPNYSSELNVNALLLGDSALYLCASSLFSGTRYTGELFFGEGSRLTVL.

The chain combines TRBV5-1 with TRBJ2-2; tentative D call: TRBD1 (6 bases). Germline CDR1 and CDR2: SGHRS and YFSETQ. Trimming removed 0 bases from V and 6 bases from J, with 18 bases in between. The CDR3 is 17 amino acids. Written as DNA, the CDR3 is TGCGCCAGCAGCTTGGATTCGTCAGGGGATGGTTCCGGGGAGCTGTTTTTT. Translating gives CASSLDSSGDGSGELFF.

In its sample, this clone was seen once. The CDR3 bases are TGCGCCAGCAGCAAGGGGGATGCCAACGTCCTGACTTTC. Protein: CASSKGDANVLTF. The chain combines TRBV5-1 with TRBJ2-6, with a weak D call TRBD1 (6 bases). V was clipped by 4 bases and J by 7 bases, with 9 bases between them. Germline V gene sequence: CDR1 SGHRS, CDR2 YFSETQ. The CDR3 covers 13 residues. Variable domain in full (rest from reference TRBV5-1 and TRBJ2-6): KAGVTQTPRYLIKTRGQQVTLSCSPISGHRSVSWYQQTPGQGLQFLFEYFSETQRNKGNFPGRFSGRQFSNSRSEMNVSTLELGDSALYLCASSKGDANVLTFGAGSRLTVL.

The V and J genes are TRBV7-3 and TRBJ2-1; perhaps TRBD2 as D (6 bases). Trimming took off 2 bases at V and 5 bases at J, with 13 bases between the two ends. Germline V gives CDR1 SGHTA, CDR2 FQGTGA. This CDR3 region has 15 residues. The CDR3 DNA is TGTGCCAGCAGCTTACTCGCTAGCGCCCACAATGAGCAGTTCTTC. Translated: CASSLLASAHNEQFF.

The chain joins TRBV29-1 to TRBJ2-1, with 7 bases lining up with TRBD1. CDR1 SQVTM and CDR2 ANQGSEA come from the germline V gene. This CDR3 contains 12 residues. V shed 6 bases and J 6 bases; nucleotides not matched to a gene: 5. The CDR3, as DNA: TGCAGCGTCAACAGGGGTGGCAATGAGCAGTTCTTC. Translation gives CSVNRGGNEQFF.

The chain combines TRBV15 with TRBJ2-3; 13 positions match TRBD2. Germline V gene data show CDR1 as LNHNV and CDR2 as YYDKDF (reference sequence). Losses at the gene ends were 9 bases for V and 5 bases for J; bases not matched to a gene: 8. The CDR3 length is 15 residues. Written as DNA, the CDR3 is TGTGCCACGAGCGGTGGACTAGCGGGGGTAGATACGCAGTATTTT. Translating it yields CATSGGLAGVDTQYF. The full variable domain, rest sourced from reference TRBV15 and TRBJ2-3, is DAMVIQNPRYQVTQFGKPVTLSCSQTLNHNVMYWYQQKSSQAPKLLFHYYDKDFNNEADTPDNFQSRRPNTSFCFLDIRSPGLGDTAMYLCATSGGLAGVDTQYFGPGTRLTVL.

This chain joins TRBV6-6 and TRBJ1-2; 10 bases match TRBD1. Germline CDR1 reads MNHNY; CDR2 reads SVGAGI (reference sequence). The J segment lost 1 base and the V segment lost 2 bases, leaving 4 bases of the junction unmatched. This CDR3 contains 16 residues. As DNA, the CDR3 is TGTGCCAGCAGTTACCCGGGGACAGGGGATAACTATGGCTACACCTTC. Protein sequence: CASSYPGTGDNYGYTF.

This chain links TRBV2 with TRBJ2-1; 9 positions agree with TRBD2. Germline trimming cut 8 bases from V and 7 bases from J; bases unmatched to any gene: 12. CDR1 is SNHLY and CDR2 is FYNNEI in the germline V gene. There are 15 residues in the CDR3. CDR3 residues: CASAVGGGGANEQFF. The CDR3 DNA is TGTGCCAGCGCTGTTGGTGGCGGGGGGGCAAATGAGCAGTTCTTC.

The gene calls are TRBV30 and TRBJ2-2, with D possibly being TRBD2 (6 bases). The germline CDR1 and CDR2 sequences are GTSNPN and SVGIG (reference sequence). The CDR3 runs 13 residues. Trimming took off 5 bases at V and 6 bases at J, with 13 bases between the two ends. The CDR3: CAWSRTISGELFF. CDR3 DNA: TGTGCCTGGTCACGGACTATTTCCGGGGAGCTGTTTTTT.

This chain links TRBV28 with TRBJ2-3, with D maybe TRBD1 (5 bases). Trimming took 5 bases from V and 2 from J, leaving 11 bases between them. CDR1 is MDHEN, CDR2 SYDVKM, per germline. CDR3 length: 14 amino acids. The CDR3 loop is CASSRQILTDTQYF. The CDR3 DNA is TGTGCCAGCAGTAGACAGATACTCACAGATACGCAGTATTTT.